This T cell receptor (beta chain) was captured by sequencing in a study of blood T cell repertoires in COVID-19. TCRdb keeps only in-frame clones here, not all; method: immunoSEQ multiplex PCR. The profile covers roughly 110,000 clones, with approximately 88% appearing a single time and roughly 0.89% taken by the ten largest. The sequence was obtained from a woman between 65 and 79 years old with acute or convalescent COVID-19. The material sequenced was peripheral blood.

In DNA form, the CDR3 reads TGCGCCAGCAGCTTGCAGGGGGACTATGGCTACACCTTC. Translating it yields CASSLQGDYGYTF. The chain links TRBV5-1 to TRBJ1-2; the match to TRBD1 covers 7 bases. The CDR3 covers 13 residues. Trimming removed 1 base from V and 3 bases from J; junction bases left unmatched: 0. Per the germline V gene, CDR1 is SGHRS and CDR2 is YFSETQ.